This entry concerns a single T cell receptor beta chain. Clones were sequenced by immunoSEQ multiplex PCR, and TCRdb holds only the in-frame ones, with some missing. The profile covers tens of thousands of clones, with roughly 89% appearing a single time and roughly 1.6% taken by the ten largest. Per germline, CDR1 MNHEY and CDR2 SMNVEV (reference sequence). The ends were cut back, 7 bases at V and 5 bases at J, with 16 bases in the middle. The CDR3 length is 14 residues. This sample was included in a study of control samples from healthy donors and cancer patients. The J gene is TRBJ2-3, the V gene TRBV27; D might be TRBD1 (6 bases). The receptor was derived from a man aged 35 to 55 with colorectal cancer. Sequencing was performed on PBMCs. CDR3 DNA: TGTGCCAGCAACACAGTTGGGGGCGGAGATACGCAGTATTTT. It codes for CASNTVGGGDTQYF.